This T cell receptor (beta chain) is from a study of early T cells in non-severe SARS-CoV-2 infection. For the study at large: Alpha and beta chains were unpaired, from unsorted whole-blood bulk RNA.

Individual cDNA molecules received unique molecular identifiers during library preparation. TCRdb processed the 5' RACE reads anew with MiXCR; each CDR3 protein has one entry. This table has about 79,000 distinct CDR3 sequences, less than 15% appearing once. Study results and limitations: Matching results from VDJdb favored anti-spike CD8 responses, leaving private and CD4 specificities undetected.

The V end was cut by 4 bases, the J end by 0 bases, with 12 bases between. The CDR3 totals 15 residues. CDR1 and CDR2 (germline): SGHRS, YFSETQ. This clonotype was observed a single time. Antigen unknown. The source of this sequence is an adult who was a healthcare worker with PCR-confirmed SARS-CoV-2 infection or an uninfected control (not recorded which). This chain links TRBV5-1 with TRBJ2-3, with D possibly matching TRBD1 (5 bases). Sequences were obtained from whole blood. CDR3 DNA: TGCGCCAGCAGCGAGGACACATCTAGCACAGATACGCAGTATTTT. Translation gives CASSEDTSSTDTQYF.